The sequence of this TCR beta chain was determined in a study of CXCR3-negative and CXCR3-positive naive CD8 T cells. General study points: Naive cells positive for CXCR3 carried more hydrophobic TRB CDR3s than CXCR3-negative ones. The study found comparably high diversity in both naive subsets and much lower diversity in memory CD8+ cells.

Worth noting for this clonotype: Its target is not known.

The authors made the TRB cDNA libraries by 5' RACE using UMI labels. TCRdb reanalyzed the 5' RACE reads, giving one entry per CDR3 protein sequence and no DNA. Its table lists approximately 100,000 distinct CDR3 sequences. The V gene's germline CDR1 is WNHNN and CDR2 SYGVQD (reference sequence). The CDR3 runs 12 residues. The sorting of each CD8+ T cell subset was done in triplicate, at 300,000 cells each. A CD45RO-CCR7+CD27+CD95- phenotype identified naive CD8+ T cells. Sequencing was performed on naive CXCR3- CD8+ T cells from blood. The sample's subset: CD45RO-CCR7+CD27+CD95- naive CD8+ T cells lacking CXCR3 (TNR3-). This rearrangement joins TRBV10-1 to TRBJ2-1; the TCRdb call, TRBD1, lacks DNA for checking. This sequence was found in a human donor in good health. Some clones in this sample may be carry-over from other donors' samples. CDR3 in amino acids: CASSDPGNEQFF.